One sample yielded the 23 T cell receptor beta chains listed below, sequenced in a study of shared clonotypes between healthy human individuals. Method: immunoSEQ multiplex PCR; TCRdb's copy keeps in-frame clones and lacks some. The sample yields about 2.4 million clones, approximately 93% seen once. What was sequenced was naive CD4+ T cells from PBMCs. The sample's subset: CD45RA+ positively selected. Receptors were obtained from a man in his late teens or twenties in good health. Some clones in this sample may be carry-over from other donors' samples.

CDR3 amino acids: CASSPGNDDEQYF. CDR3 nucleotides: TGTGCCAGCAGCCCGGGCAATGACGACGAGCAGTACTTC. This chain links TRBV5-4 with TRBJ2-7; no definite D call. Looked up from germline, CDR1 is SGHNT and CDR2 is YYREEE (reference sequence). Trimming pared 4 bases from V and 5 bases from J, leaving 13 bases between. There are 13 residues in the CDR3.

V and J are TRBV7-2 and TRBJ2-1, with 14 bases lining up with TRBD2. The CDR3 loop spans 16 amino acids. CDR1 and CDR2 (germline): SGHTA, FQGNSA. Unmatched junction bases numbered 5, after V lost 4 bases and J lost 6 bases. CDR3 in amino acids: CASSSGLAGAVNEQFF. Written as DNA, the CDR3 is TGTGCCAGCAGCTCGGGACTAGCGGGAGCGGTCAATGAGCAGTTCTTC.

This chain uses TRBV7-3 with TRBJ1-1; no clear D gene. Per germline, CDR1 SGHTA and CDR2 FQGTGA. V lost 4 bases and J 5 bases, leaving 11 bases between the germline ends. The CDR3 is made up of 13 amino acids. CDR3 sequence reads: CASSSSPVTEAFF. The CDR3 coding sequence is TGTGCCAGCAGCTCCTCCCCAGTGACTGAAGCTTTCTTT. Using reference TRBV7-3 and TRBJ1-1 for the parts outside the CDR3, the full variable domain is GAGVSQTPSNKVTEKGKYVELRCDPISGHTALYWYRQSLGQGPEFLIYFQGTGAADDSGLPNDRFFAVRPEGSVSTLKIQRTERGDSAVYLCASSSSPVTEAFFGQGTRLTVV.

The V call is TRBV9, the J call TRBJ1-1, with D possibly TRBD1 on 6 matching bases. The CDR3 runs to 14 residues. The germline V and J ends were trimmed by 3 bases and 3 bases, with 12 bases remaining between them. Germline V CDR1 and CDR2: SGDLS, YYNGEE. The DNA for the CDR3 is TGTGCCAGCAGCGATTCTCAGGGGCACACTGAAGCTTTCTTT. It yields the protein CASSDSQGHTEAFF.

The table lists this clone with a few counts. In DNA, the CDR3 is TGTGCCAGCAAGTCAGGTCCTAGCAATCAGCCCCAGCATTTT. It encodes CASKSGPSNQPQHF. The chain has TRBV28 and TRBJ1-5; no definite D call. The germline V and J ends were trimmed by 7 bases and 0 bases, with 10 bases remaining between them. There are 14 residues in the CDR3. Germline CDR1 reads MDHEN; CDR2 reads SYDVKM.

The chain uses TRBV16 and TRBJ1-5; perhaps TRBD1 as D (5 bases). Trimming stripped 1 base from V and 7 bases from J, with 26 bases between. The CDR3 extends over 19 amino acids. CDR1 and CDR2 (germline): KGHSY, FQNENV. In nucleotides, the CDR3 is TGTGCCAGCAGCCAATGGCGGCAGATCGCACATCGACAGCAACAGCCCCAGCATTTT. Translating gives CASSQWRQIAHRQQQPQHF.

The chain uses TRBV28 and TRBJ1-2, with 7 positions matching TRBD1. In germline, CDR1 is MDHEN, CDR2 SYDVKM. This CDR3 has 14 amino acids. V lost 3 bases to trimming and J lost 2 bases; unmatched junction nucleotides: 3. The CDR3 bases are TGTGCCAGCAGTTTTCAACAGGGGAACTATGGCTACACCTTC. Residues: CASSFQQGNYGYTF.

This sequence joins TRBV10-3 and TRBJ1-1, with D perhaps TRBD1 (5 bases). CDR1 ENHRY and CDR2 SYGVKD come from the germline V gene. The CDR3 spans 15 residues. V shed 3 bases and J shed 0 bases, with 11 bases lying between them. In DNA, the CDR3 is TGTGCCATCAGTGACCGACAGCTGATGAACACTGAAGCTTTCTTT. Translated, it gives CAISDRQLMNTEAFF.

The chain links TRBV5-1 to TRBJ2-7, with a possible D match to TRBD2 (5 bases). V lost 1 base and J lost 2, with 10 bases in between. The CDR3 covers 14 residues. Germline CDR1 reads SGHRS; CDR2 reads YFSETQ. The chain's CDR3 is CASSLFHGTYEQYF. In DNA, the CDR3 is TGCGCCAGCAGCTTGTTCCACGGGACCTACGAGCAGTACTTC.

The chain links TRBV7-2 to TRBJ2-1; 7 positions agree with TRBD2. The germline V gene encodes CDR1 SGHTA and CDR2 FQGNSA. The junction had 10 bases not matched to a gene; V was cut back by 4 bases and J by 4 bases. CDR3 length: 16 residues. In DNA form, the CDR3 reads TGTGCCAGCAGCTCAGAGGGCGGGAGTTTGTACAATGAGCAGTTCTTC. It specifies CASSSEGGSLYNEQFF.

V usage is TRBV7-9 and J usage is TRBJ2-1, with 7 bases fitting TRBD2. CDR3 length: 18 amino acids. CDR1 and CDR2 from the germline V gene are SEHNR and FQNEAQ (reference sequence). The ends lost 6 bases at V and 0 bases at J; junction bases unmatched: 14. The chain's CDR3 is CASSPTRGTASSYNEQFF. The CDR3 nucleotides are TGTGCCAGCAGTCCTACGCGGGGGACGGCAAGCTCCTACAATGAGCAGTTCTTC.

This sequence joins TRBV5-6 and TRBJ1-2; 7 nucleotides agree with TRBD1. Germline V lookup: CDR1 SGHDT, CDR2 YYEEEE. With 4 bases clipped from V and 0 bases from J, the junction kept 6 bases outside the gene matches. This CDR3 comprises 15 residues. CDR3 DNA sequence: TGTGCCAGCAGCCACCCGGACAGGTCTAACTATGGCTACACCTTC. Translation gives CASSHPDRSNYGYTF. The complete variable domain, with remaining parts taken from reference TRBV5-6 and TRBJ1-2, reads DAGVTQSPTHLIKTRGQQVTLRCSPKSGHDTVSWYQQALGQGPQFIFQYYEEEERQRGNFPDRFSGHQFPNYSSELNVNALLLGDSALYLCASSHPDRSNYGYTFGSGTRLTVV.

DNA for the CDR3: TGTGCCAGCAGGACCAGCGGGAGCTCCTACAATGAGCAGTTCTTC. It translates to CASRTSGSSYNEQFF. This rearrangement joins TRBV7-2 to TRBJ2-1; 8 bases match TRBD2. With V trimmed by 6 bases and J by 0 bases, 4 bases remained unmatched. The germline V gene encodes CDR1 SGHTA and CDR2 FQGNSA. The CDR3 runs to 15 residues.

The rearrangement uses TRBV9 and TRBJ2-5; TRBD2 matches 7 bases. V was clipped by 4 bases and J by 5 bases; unmatched bases: 8. CDR3 length: 14 amino acids. Germline CDR1 is SGDLS and CDR2 is YYNGEE. The CDR3 sequence: CASSPGLTWETQYF. DNA for the CDR3: TGTGCCAGCAGCCCGGGACTAACCTGGGAGACCCAGTACTTC.

This clone was observed a handful of times. The rearrangement joins TRBV7-6 to TRBJ2-4, with 10 bases identical to TRBD2. Germline V gives CDR1 SGHVS, CDR2 FNYEAQ. With 5 bases clipped from V and 9 bases from J, the junction kept 13 bases outside the gene matches. The CDR3 length is 16 residues. The CDR3 region has the DNA TGTGCCAGCAGCCATTACGAGCGGGAGGGCCCTGGCATTCAGTACTTC. Translation: CASSHYEREGPGIQYF.

V usage is TRBV5-4 and J usage is TRBJ2-3; D perhaps matches TRBD2 (5 bases). Trimming stripped 0 bases from V and 0 bases from J, with 8 bases between. This CDR3 has 15 amino acids. Germline-derived CDR1 and CDR2 are SGHNT and YYREEE (reference sequence). CDR3 bases: TGTGCCAGCAGCTTGGGCTGGACTAGCACAGATACGCAGTATTTT. It yields the protein CASSLGWTSTDTQYF.

The chain joins TRBV19 to TRBJ2-4, with a tentative D call TRBD2 (5 bases). Trimming shortened V by 5 bases and J by 2 bases, and 7 bases separated the two germline ends. The CDR3 is made up of 13 amino acids. The germline V gene has CDR1 LNHDA and CDR2 SQIVND (reference sequence). The CDR3 DNA follows: TGTGCCAGTAGTCCGGGATCCAAAAACATTCAGTACTTC. Amino acids: CASSPGSKNIQYF.

V usage is TRBV27 and J usage is TRBJ2-4; TRBD1 agrees at 9 bases. The V segment lost 5 bases and the J segment 2 bases; nucleotides outside the gene matches: 4. CDR1 is MNHEY, CDR2 SMNVEV, per germline (reference sequence). The CDR3 runs to 15 residues. The DNA of the CDR3 is TGTGCCAGCAGTCGTGGACAGGGGACCAAAAACATTCAGTACTTC. This translates into CASSRGQGTKNIQYF.

This clone is a singleton in its sample. The chain links TRBV6-5 to TRBJ2-5; 7 bases line up with TRBD2. The end of the DNA aligns better with TRBJ2-7, so the J call may be wrong. This CDR3 spans 14 amino acids. The V gene's germline CDR1 is MNHEY and CDR2 SVGAGI. The CDR3 region is CASSQSGTNYEQYF. CDR3 in DNA: TGTGCCAGCAGTCAATCAGGGACTAACTACGAGCAGTACTTC.

This clone appeared once. This sequence joins TRBV5-1 and TRBJ2-3; 9 nucleotides line up with TRBD1. This CDR3 is built from 16 residues. The germline CDR1 and CDR2 sequences are SGHRS and YFSETQ. Unmatched junction bases numbered 11, after V lost 4 bases and J lost 5 bases. For the CDR3, the DNA is TGCGCCAGCAGCCCCGCCGGACAGGGGATAATAGATACGCAGTATTTT. Translation gives CASSPAGQGIIDTQYF.

The chain links TRBV5-1 to TRBJ1-1; tentatively, D is TRBD1 (5 bases). The germline V gene encodes CDR1 SGHRS and CDR2 YFSETQ. V was pared by 1 base and J by 4 bases, with 14 bases between. The CDR3 covers 15 residues. CDR3 region: CASSLSAGRATEAFF. The CDR3 DNA reads as TGCGCCAGCAGCTTGTCGGCTGGCAGGGCCACTGAAGCTTTCTTT.

The chain has TRBV27 and TRBJ2-7; TRBD2 agrees at 8 bases. CDR3 length: 15 residues. V trimming: 7 bases; J trimming: 3 bases; junction bases outside the gene matches: 11. In germline, CDR1 is MNHEY, CDR2 SMNVEV (reference sequence). The CDR3, as DNA: TGTGCCAGCAACGACCGAGCGGGAGTGGGCTACGAGCAGTACTTC. It specifies CASNDRAGVGYEQYF.

V usage is TRBV6-5 and J usage is TRBJ2-1; 9 bases map to TRBD2. This CDR3 is 15 amino acids long. V shed 6 bases, J shed 5 bases, and the junction held 8 bases outside the gene matches. Germline V gives CDR1 MNHEY, CDR2 SVGAGI. The CDR3 nucleotides are TGTGCCAGCAGACCACGGACTAGCGTGAACAATGAGCAGTTCTTC. Translation: CASRPRTSVNNEQFF.